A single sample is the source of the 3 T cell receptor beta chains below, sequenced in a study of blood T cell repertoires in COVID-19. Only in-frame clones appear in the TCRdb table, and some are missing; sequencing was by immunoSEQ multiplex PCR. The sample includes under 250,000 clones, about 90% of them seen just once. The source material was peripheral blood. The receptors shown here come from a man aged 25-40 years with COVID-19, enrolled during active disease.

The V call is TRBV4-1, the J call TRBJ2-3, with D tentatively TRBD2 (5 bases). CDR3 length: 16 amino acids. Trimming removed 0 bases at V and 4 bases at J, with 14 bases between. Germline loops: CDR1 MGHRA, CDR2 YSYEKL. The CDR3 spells CASSQERLAGADTQYF. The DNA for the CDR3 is TGCGCCAGCAGCCAAGAAAGACTCGCCGGGGCAGATACGCAGTATTTT.

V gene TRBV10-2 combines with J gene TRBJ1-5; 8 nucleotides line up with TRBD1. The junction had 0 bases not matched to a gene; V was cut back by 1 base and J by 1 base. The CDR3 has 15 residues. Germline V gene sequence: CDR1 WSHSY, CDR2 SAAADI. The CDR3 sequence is CASSEWDRSNQPQHF. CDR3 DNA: TGCGCCAGCAGTGAGTGGGACAGGAGCAATCAGCCCCAGCATTTT.

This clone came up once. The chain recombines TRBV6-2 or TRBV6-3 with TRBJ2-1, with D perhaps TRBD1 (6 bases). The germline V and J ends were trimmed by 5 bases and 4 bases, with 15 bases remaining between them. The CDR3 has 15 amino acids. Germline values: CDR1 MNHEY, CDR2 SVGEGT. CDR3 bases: TGTGCCAGCAGTCCCTCGGACAGAGGATACAATGAGCAGTTCTTC. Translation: CASSPSDRGYNEQFF.